Sequencing of this T cell receptor (beta chain) was carried out in a study of blood T cell repertoires in COVID-19 (dated by TCRdb to the early 2020s). For context, the study as a whole: Collaborator samples came from the United States, Italy and Spain and covered acute and convalescent phases of COVID-19. Where available, HLA class I and class II types were obtained from metadata supplied by the sample provider rather than from assay-based typing. Sample metadata almost always included a de-identified subject ID, COVID-19 status, age in years and sex. The material from the prospective study consisted of cDNA or gDNA derived from T cells, B-cell-depleted T cells, or PBMCs. Samples were obtained from the ongoing ImmuneRACE study (first 160 participants) and from approximately 1,200 subjects provided by 6 global collaborators. The repertoires were released in a freely available public database meant as a resource for research on the immune response to SARS-CoV-2. Deeply sampled blood TCRbeta repertoires from subjects exposed to, actively infected with, or recovered from COVID-19 were included in the dataset.

The collaborating institutions used their own protocols to collect whole blood in K2EDTA tubes. For TCRbeta analysis, collaborator samples were shipped as frozen whole blood, as isolated PBMCs, or as DNA extracted from either sample type. Broad study findings and their caveats: How much clinical and demographic metadata was included differed by source and by participant, and the metadata was provided uncurated.

V loses 2 bases of germline sequence and J loses 5 bases, and the interval between the two ends is 17 bases. CDR1 and CDR2, looked up from the germline V gene (reference sequence), are SEHNR and FQNEAQ. The CDR3 contains 16 residues, cysteine and phenylalanine counted. Only the CDR3 DNA stays, 48 bases, in frame from base 1. This clone counts as medium-sized (0.01 to 0.1%). What antigen it recognizes has not been identified. It has no much larger one-base neighbor in the sample; base qualities were not kept. TCRbeta CDR3 regions were amplified from genomic DNA using the immunoSEQ Assay, a bias-controlled multiplex PCR. The published analysis was carried out like this. The number of nucleated cells in each sample was estimated from the amplification of reference gene primers within the assay. To quantify the absolute abundance of each unique TCRbeta CDR3 rearrangement, sequence reads were collapsed and filtered. For each sample, productive Simpson clonality was calculated as the square root of Simpson's diversity index over productive rearrangements. The clones in this table, taken by TCRdb from immuneACCESS, are in-frame only. Not every clone is retained; where verified, under half of the shortfall comes from an unresolved V gene, and the cause of the rest is unknown. V and J calls and clone size are as listed in that table; D and trimming were resolved from the DNA. In all, the sample holds about 34,000 clones, and 60% to 80% of those were seen once. The ten largest clonotypes hold roughly 7.5% of the sample.

The sequenced material came from peripheral blood. The receptor was isolated from a woman aged 55-70 years with acute or convalescent COVID-19. This receptor chain uses TRBV7-9 and TRBJ2-3; tentative D gene TRBD2, with 5 bases matching. DNA sequence: TGTGCCAGCAGCTTATCGGATGCCGGGGTCTTAGATACGCAGTATTTT. This encodes CASSLSDAGVLDTQYF.